The 6 T cell receptor beta chains presented below share a single source sample, sequenced in a study of T cell responses to AZD1222 COVID-19 vaccine. The table came from immunoSEQ multiplex PCR; TCRdb's copy has only in-frame clones and leaves some out. The sample gives 120,000 to 150,000 clones, about nine tenths of which show up once; over 3% is in the top ten. This sample comprised peripheral blood, obtained 28 days after the second AZD1222 dose. The receptors were sampled from an adult who received the AZD1222 COVID-19 vaccine.

J is TRBJ1-2 and V is TRBV11-3, with 9 positions matching TRBD1. With V trimmed by 5 bases and J by 8 bases, 12 bases remained unmatched. The germline V gene has CDR1 SGHNT and CDR2 YENEEA. The CDR3 has 15 residues. CDR3 region: CASSRNLQGARGYTF. As DNA, the CDR3 is TGTGCCAGCAGCCGAAACTTACAGGGGGCTAGGGGCTACACCTTC.

This chain uses TRBV27 with TRBJ2-1, with TRBD1 as a possible D gene (6 bases). CDR1 and CDR2 from the germline V gene are MNHEY and SMNVEV (reference sequence). The CDR3 totals 18 residues. V gave up 2 bases and J gave up 2 bases, with 19 bases separating them. This chain's CDR3 is CASSLNTPRGRTYNEQFF. In DNA form, the CDR3 reads TGTGCCAGCAGTTTAAATACCCCCAGGGGAAGGACCTACAATGAGCAGTTCTTC.

V is TRBV7-2 and J is TRBJ1-2; the D is unclear. Trimming left V 5 bases short and J 1 base short, with 8 bases between. CDR3 length: 13 residues. Germline-derived CDR1 and CDR2 are SGHTA and FQGNSA. In nucleotides, the CDR3 is TGTGCCAGCAGCGATCCGGGTAACTATGGCTACACCTTC. It encodes CASSDPGNYGYTF. The full variable domain, its missing parts supplied by reference TRBV7-2 and TRBJ1-2, is GAGVSQSPSNKVTEKGKDVELRCDPISGHTALYWYRQSLGQGLEFLIYFQGNSAPDKSGLPSDRFSAERTGGSVSTLTIQRTQQEDSAVYLCASSDPGNYGYTFGSGTRLTVV.

This clone appeared a single time. The genes are TRBV27 and TRBJ1-5, with unresolved D. Germline-derived CDR1 and CDR2 are MNHEY and SMNVEV (reference sequence). V was cut by 0 bases and J by 7 bases, with 10 bases left in between. The CDR3 extends over 14 amino acids. For the CDR3, the DNA is TGTGCCAGCAGTTTATCGAGGGTTGGACAGCCCCAGCATTTT. It specifies CASSLSRVGQPQHF.

This chain uses TRBV12-3 or TRBV12-4 with TRBJ2-1; D gene ambiguous. Trimming shortened V by 2 bases and J by 5 bases, and 7 bases separated the two germline ends. The CDR3 is 13 residues long. In DNA form, the CDR3 reads TGTGCCAGCAGTTTATATTGGAACAATGAGCAGTTCTTC. Translated, it gives CASSLYWNNEQFF.

The CDR3 DNA follows: TGTGCCAGTAGTATCTCGGACAGGGGCGGGTATGGCTACACCTTC. It specifies CASSISDRGGYGYTF. V usage is TRBV19 and J usage is TRBJ1-2, with 9 positions matching TRBD1. The CDR3 contains 15 residues. CDR1 is LNHDA, CDR2 SQIVND, per germline (reference sequence). V gave up 3 bases and J gave up 5 bases; unmatched junction bases: 7. Complete variable domain (other parts from reference TRBV19 and TRBJ1-2): DGGITQSPKYLFRKEGQNVTLSCEQNLNHDAMYWYRQDPGQGLRLIYYSQIVNDFQKGDIAEGYSVSREKKESFPLTVTSAQKNPTAFYLCASSISDRGGYGYTFGSGTRLTVV.